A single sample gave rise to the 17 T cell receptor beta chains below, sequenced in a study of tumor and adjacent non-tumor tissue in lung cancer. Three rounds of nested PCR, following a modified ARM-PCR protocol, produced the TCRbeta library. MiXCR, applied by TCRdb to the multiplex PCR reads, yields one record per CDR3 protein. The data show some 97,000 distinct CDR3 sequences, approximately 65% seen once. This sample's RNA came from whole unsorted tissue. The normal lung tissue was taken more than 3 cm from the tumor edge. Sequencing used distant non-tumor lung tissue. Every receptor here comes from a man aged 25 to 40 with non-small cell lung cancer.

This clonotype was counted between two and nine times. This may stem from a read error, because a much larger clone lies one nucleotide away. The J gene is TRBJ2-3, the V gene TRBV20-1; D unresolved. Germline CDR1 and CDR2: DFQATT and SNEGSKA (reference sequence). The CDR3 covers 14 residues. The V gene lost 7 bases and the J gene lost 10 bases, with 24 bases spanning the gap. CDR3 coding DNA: TGCAGTGTCCCGGAAGGCAGAAACCCGACCGCGCAGTATTTT. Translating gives CSVPEGRNPTAQYF.

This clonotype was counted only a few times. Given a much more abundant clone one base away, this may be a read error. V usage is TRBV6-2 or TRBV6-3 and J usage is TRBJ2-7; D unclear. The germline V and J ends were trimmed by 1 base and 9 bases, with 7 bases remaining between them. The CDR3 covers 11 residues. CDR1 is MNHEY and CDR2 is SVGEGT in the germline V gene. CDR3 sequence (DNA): TGTGCCAGCAGTTACTACCACGGGCAGTACTTC. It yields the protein CASSYYHGQYF.

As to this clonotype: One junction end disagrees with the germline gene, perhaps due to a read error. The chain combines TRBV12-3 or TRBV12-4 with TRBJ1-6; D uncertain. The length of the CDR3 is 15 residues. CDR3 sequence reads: CANSPLGNYNSPLHF. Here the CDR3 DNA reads TGTGCCAACAGTCCTCTGGGGAACTATAATTCGCCCCTCCACTTT.

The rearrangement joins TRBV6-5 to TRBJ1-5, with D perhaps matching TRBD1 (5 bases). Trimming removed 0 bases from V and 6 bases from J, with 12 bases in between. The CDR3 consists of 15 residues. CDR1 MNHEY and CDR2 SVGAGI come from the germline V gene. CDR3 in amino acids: CASSYSGALSQPQHF. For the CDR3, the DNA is TGTGCCAGCAGTTACTCCGGGGCGTTAAGTCAGCCCCAGCATTTT.

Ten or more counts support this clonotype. In nucleotides, the CDR3 is TGTGCCAGCAGCTTGTCCACAGGGGGTGGCGAGACCCAGTACTTC. It is translated as CASSLSTGGGETQYF. The rearrangement joins TRBV5-5 to TRBJ2-5; 8 nucleotides agree with TRBD1. V lost 1 base and J lost 5; bases outside the gene matches: 7. CDR3 length equals 15 residues. Germline V lookup: CDR1 SGHKS, CDR2 YYEKEE (reference sequence).

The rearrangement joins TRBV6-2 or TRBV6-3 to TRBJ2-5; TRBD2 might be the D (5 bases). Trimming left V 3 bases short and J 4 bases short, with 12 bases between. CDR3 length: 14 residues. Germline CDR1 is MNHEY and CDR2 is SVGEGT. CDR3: CASSYNGVRETQYF. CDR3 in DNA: TGTGCCAGCAGTTATAACGGGGTACGAGAGACCCAGTACTTC.

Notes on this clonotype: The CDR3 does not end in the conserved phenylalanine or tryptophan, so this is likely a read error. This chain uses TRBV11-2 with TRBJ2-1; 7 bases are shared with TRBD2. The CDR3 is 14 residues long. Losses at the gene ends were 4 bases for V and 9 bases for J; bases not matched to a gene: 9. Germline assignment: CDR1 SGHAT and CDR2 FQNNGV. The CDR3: CASSSRQGGIEQFL. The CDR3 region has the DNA TGTGCCAGCAGCTCCCGCCAGGGAGGGATTGAGCAGTTCTTA.

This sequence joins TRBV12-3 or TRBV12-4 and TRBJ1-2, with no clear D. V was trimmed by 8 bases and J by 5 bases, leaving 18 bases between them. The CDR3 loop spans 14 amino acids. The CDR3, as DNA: TGTGCCAGCTATCCCTCGTGGGCTAGTTATGGCTACACCTTC. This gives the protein CASYPSWASYGYTF.

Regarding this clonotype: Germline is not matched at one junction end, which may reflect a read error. CDR3 sequence (DNA): TGCAGTACTAGAACCGCGACTAGCGGGAGGAATGAGCAGTTCTTC. Amino acids: CSTRTATSGRNEQFF. The chain has TRBV20-1 and TRBJ2-1; 13 nucleotides align to TRBD2. CDR3 length equals 15 residues. Per the germline V gene, CDR1 is DFQATT and CDR2 is SNEGSKA (reference sequence).

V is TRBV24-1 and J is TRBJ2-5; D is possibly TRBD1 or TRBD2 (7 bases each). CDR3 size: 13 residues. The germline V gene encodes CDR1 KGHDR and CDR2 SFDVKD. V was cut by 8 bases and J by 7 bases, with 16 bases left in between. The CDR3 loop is CATIGSGGVTQYF. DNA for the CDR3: TGTGCCACCATTGGATCAGGGGGGGTGACCCAGTACTTC.

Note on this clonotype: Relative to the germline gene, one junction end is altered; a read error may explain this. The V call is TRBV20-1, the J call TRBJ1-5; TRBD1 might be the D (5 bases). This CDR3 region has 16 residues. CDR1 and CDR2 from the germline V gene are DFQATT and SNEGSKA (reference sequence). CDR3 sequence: CSARVWGVGDDQPQRF. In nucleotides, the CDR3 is TGCAGTGCTAGAGTTTGGGGGGTAGGAGACGATCAGCCCCAGCGTTTT.

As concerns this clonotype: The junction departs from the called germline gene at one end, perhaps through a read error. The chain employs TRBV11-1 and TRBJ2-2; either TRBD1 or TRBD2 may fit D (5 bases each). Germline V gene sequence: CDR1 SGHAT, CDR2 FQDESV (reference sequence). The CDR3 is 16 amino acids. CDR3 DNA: TGTGCCAGCAGCTCGGTTCAGGGATTGAACACCGGGGACCTGTTTTTT. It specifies CASSSVQGLNTGDLFF.

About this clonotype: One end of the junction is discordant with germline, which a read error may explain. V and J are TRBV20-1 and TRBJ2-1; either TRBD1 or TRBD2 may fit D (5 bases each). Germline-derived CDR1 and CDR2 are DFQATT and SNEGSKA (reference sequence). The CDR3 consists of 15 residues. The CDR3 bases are TGCAGAGCCCTAGGGGAGCGGCGCCGATTCAATGAGCAGTTTTTC. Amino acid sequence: CRALGERRRFNEQFF.

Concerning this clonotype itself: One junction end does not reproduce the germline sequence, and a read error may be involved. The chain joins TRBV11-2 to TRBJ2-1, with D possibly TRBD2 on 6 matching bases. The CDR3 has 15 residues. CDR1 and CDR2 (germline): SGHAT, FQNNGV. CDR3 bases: TGTGCCATCAGCTTCTCCATCGGGGGTGCGAATGAGCAGTTCTTC. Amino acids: CAISFSIGGANEQFF.

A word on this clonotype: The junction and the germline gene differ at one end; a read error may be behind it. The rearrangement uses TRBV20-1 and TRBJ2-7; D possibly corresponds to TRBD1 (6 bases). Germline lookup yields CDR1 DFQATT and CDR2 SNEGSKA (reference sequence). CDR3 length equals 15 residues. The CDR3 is CSARAMAGDTYEQYF. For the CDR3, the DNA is TGCAGTGCTAGAGCGATGGCAGGGGACACCTACGAGCAGTACTTT.

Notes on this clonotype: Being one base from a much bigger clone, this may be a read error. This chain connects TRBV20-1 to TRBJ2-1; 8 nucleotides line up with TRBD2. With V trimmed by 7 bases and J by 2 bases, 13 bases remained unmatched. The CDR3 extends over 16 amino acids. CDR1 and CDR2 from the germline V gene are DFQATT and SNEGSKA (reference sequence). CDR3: CSVHSHQAGAYNEQFF. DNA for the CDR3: TGCAGTGTTCACTCCCATCAAGCGGGGGCCTACAATGAGCAGTTCTTC.

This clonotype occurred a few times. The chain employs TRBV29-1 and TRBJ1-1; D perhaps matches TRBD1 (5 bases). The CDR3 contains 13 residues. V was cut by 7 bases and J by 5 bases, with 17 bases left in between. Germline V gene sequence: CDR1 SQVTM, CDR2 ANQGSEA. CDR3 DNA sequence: TGCAGCGCAATTGACTACACAGGTACTGAAGCTTTCTTT. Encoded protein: CSAIDYTGTEAFF.